This T cell receptor (beta chain) is drawn from a study of cytomegalovirus exposure and HLA in healthy donors (dated by TCRdb to about 2017). About the full investigation: According to a later analysis, one platform produced both the approximately 110 validation repertoires and the approximately 600 repertoires of the first cohort. High-throughput TCR immunosequencing, statistical association of individual TCRs with disease status, and machine learning were combined to predict cytomegalovirus infection status. The study aimed to test whether signatures of past pathogen exposure could be identified by cataloging public T cell receptors. In addition to the first cohort of 666 subjects, a separate validation cohort of 120 different subjects was used.

Receptor amplification or capture employed the immunoSEQ multiplex PCR assay. Under the source paper's analysis protocol: To diagnose cytomegalovirus status from the catalog of TCR beta chain sequences, a statistical classification framework was built. TCRdb provides this immuneACCESS table in a form limited to in-frame rearrangements. Some clones are lacking; in checked studies, under half of them reflect an unresolved V gene, and why the rest are absent is not known. Clone size and the V and J calls come from that table; the DNA yielded D and trimming. The sample table lists 260,000 or so clones, roughly 90% of them with a count of one. The ten most abundant clones make up approximately 0.94% of the sample. As regards this clone: Its antigen is not yet known. The sample holds no much larger clone one base away, and base qualities are not on file.

The donors belonged to the validation cohort of around 110 subjects, which was separate from the approximately 660-subject first cohort. CDR1 and CDR2, looked up from the germline V gene, are SGHRS and YFSETQ. The junction shows trimming of 4 bases on V and 7 bases on J, plus 12 bases between the germline ends. Reading from cysteine to phenylalanine, the CDR3 counts 13 amino acids. The retained sequence is limited to the CDR3, 39 bases, with the frame set at the first base. Overall study outcomes, separate from this receptor: The classifier was reported to diagnose cytomegalovirus status with high specificity and sensitivity in both the original cohort and the validation cohort. The authors suggested that the approach could potentially be generalized to other disease states and immunological phenotypes. Subsequent analysis determined that TCRs grouped into clusters in the first cohort also showed a tendency toward co-occurrence across the roughly 120 validation repertoires, and approximately 94% of cluster scores exceeded 0. Across donors, most TCR sequences were observed very rarely, whereas some public TCRs were present in many individuals. A few of the identified cytomegalovirus-associated TCR beta chains were confirmed in vitro to be specific for cytomegalovirus antigens. In the study, about 150 TCR beta chains were listed as associated with cytomegalovirus. All 120 or so repertoires were used to score co-occurrence in the validation cohort in a later analysis, because that analysis had no HLA typing for the cohort.

This receptor chain uses TRBV5-1 and TRBJ2-1; TRBD2 is a weak D gene call, 5 bases matching. The receptor's source is a woman younger than 30 in good health and CMV-seronegative. Material: PBMCs. CDR3 reads: CASSEGMGNEQFF. The DNA sequence is TGCGCCAGCAGCGAGGGTATGGGTAATGAGCAGTTCTTC.